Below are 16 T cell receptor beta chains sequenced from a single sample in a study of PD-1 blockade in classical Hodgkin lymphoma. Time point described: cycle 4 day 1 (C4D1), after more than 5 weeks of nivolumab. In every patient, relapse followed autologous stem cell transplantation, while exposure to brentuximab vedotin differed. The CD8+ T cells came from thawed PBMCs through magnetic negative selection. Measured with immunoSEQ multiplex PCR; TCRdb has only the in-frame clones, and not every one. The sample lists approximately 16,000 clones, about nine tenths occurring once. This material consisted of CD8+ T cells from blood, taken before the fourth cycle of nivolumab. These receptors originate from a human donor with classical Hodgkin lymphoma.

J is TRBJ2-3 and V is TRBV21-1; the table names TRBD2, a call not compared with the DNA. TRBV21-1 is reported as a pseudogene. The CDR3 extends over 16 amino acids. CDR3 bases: TGTGCCAGCAGCAAACCGCGGGAGACGAGCACAGATACGCAGTATTTT. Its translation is CASSKPRETSTDTQYF.

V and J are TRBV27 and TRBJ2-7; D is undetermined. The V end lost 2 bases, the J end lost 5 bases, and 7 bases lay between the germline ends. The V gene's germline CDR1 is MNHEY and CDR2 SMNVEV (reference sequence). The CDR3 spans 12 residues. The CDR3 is CASSLRSHEQYF. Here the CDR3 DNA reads TGTGCCAGCAGTTTAAGGTCGCACGAGCAGTACTTC.

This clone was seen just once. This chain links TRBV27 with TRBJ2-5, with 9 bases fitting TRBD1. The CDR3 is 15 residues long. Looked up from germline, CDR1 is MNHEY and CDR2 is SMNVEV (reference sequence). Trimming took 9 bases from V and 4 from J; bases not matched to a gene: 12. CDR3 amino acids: CARSPGQGNPETQYF. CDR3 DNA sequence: TGTGCCAGATCCCCGGGACAGGGTAACCCAGAGACCCAGTACTTC.

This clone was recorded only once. The CDR3 sequence is CASSLAMYNEQFF. CDR3 sequence (DNA): TGTGCCAGCAGCTTAGCCATGTACAATGAGCAGTTCTTC. V usage is TRBV7-9 and J usage is TRBJ2-1; D unclear. CDR3 size: 13 residues. Trimming removed 0 bases from V and 4 bases from J, with 4 bases in between. Germline CDR1 reads SEHNR; CDR2 reads FQNEAQ (reference sequence).

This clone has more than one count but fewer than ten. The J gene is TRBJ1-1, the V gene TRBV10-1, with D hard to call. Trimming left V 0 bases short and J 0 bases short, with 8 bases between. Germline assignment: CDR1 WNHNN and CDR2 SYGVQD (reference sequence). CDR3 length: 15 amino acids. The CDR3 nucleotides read TGCGCCAGCAGTGAGTCCTTAGGGATGAACACTGAAGCTTTCTTT. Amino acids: CASSESLGMNTEAFF.

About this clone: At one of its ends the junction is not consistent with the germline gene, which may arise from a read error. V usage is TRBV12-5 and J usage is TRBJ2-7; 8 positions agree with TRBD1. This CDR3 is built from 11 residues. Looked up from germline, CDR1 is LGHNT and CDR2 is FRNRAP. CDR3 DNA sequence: TGTGCTAGTCTTCTGGGGGACAGGAGCTTCTTC. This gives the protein CASLLGDRSFF.

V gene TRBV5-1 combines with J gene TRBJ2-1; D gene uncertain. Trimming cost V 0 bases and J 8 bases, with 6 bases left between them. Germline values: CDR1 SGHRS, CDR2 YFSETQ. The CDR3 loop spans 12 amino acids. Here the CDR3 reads CASSLAPHEQFF. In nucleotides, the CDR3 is TGCGCCAGCAGCTTGGCCCCTCATGAGCAGTTCTTC.

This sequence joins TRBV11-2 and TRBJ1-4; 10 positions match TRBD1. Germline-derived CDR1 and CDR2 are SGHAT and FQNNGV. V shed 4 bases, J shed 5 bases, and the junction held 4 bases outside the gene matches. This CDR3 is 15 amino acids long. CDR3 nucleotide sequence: TGTGCCAGCAGCTCCTTGGACAGGGGGAATGAAAAACTGTTTTTT. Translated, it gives CASSSLDRGNEKLFF.

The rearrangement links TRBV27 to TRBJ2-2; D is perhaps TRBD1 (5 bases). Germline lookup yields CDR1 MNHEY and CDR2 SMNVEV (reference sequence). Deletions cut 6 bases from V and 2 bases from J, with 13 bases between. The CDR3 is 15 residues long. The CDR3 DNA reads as TGTGCCAGCAGCCCCACGACAGCAAACACCGGGGAGCTGTTTTTT. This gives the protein CASSPTTANTGELFF.

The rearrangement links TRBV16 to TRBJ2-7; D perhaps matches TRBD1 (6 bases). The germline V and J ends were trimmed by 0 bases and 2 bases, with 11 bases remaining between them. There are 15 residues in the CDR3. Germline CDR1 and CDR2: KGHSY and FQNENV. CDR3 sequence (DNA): TGTGCCAGCAGCCAATCTTCGGACAGAACCTACGAGCAGTACTTC. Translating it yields CASSQSSDRTYEQYF.

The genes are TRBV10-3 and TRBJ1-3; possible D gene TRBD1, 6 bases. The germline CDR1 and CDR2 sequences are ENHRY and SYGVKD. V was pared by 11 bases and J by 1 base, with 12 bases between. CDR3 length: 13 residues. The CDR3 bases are TGTGCCGCCACAGGGATTTCTGGAAACACCATATATTTT. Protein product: CAATGISGNTIYF.

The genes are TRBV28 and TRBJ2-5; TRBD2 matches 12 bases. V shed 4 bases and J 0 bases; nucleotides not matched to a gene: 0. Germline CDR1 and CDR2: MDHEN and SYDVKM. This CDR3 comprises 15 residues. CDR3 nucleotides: TGTGCCAGCAGTTGGACTAGCGGGAACCAAGAGACCCAGTACTTC. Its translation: CASSWTSGNQETQYF.

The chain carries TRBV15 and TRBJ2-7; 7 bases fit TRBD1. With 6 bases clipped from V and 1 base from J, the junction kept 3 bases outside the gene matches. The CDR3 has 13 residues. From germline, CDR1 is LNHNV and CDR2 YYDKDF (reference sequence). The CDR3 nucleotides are TGTGCCACCAGACAGGGGAATTCCTACGAGCAGTACTTC. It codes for CATRQGNSYEQYF. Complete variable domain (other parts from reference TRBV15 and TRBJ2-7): DAMVIQNPRYQVTQFGKPVTLSCSQTLNHNVMYWYQQKSSQAPKLLFHYYDKDFNNEADTPDNFQSRRPNTSFCFLDIRSPGLGDTAMYLCATRQGNSYEQYFGPGTRLTVT.

CDR3: CAISVIGGSSLTDTQYF. The CDR3 nucleotides read TGTGCCATCAGTGTGATTGGCGGGAGTAGTCTCACAGATACGCAGTATTTT. The chain links TRBV10-3 to TRBJ2-3; 7 bases agree with TRBD2. The CDR3 is 17 amino acids. The V gene end was trimmed by 4 bases and the J gene end by 2 bases; junction bases not matched to a gene: 12. CDR1 and CDR2 from the germline V gene are ENHRY and SYGVKD.

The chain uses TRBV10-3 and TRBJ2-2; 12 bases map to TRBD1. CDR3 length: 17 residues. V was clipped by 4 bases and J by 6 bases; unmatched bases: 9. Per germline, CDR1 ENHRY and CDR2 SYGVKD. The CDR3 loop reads CAISGKGQGAPPGELFF. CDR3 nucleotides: TGTGCCATCAGTGGGAAGGGACAGGGGGCGCCCCCCGGGGAGCTGTTTTTT.

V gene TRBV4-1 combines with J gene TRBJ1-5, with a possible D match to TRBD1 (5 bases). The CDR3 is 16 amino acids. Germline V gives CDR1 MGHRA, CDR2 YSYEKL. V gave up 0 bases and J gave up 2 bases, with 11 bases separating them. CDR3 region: CASSQEEQGGNQPQHF. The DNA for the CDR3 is TGCGCCAGCAGCCAAGAAGAGCAGGGAGGCAATCAGCCCCAGCATTTT.